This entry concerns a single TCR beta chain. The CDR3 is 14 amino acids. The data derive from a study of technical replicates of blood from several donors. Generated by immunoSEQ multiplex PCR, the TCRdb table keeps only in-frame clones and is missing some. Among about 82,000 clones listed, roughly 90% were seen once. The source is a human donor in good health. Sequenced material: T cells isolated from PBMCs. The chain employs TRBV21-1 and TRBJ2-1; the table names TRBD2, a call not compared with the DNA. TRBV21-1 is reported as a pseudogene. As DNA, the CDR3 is TGTGCCAGGGATTGGAGCGGGAAATGGGATGAGCAGTTCTTC. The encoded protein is CARDWSGKWDEQFF.